This entry lists 21 T cell receptor beta chains sequenced from one sample in a study of blood T cells in healthy people across ages (dated by TCRdb to 2014 to 2015). Library construction relied on 5' RACE. A second PCR of about 6 to 11 cycles was performed with a sample-barcoded 5' primer and a J-beta primer mix. The raw public reads went through TCRdb reprocessing: fastp at Q25, MiXCR clone calling, in-frame beta chains kept. Duplicate CDR3 protein sequences are folded into a single record with the most common DNA and genes. In this sample the table shows some 1,800,000 distinct CDR3 sequences, around 42% of which occur a single time. The ten most abundant clones make up more than 20% of the sample. Sequencing was done on a sample of blood. The receptors originated from a human donor in good health.

This clonotype was found a few times. The rearrangement uses TRBV28 and TRBJ2-4, with D tentatively TRBD1 (6 bases). The J call may be faulty, since TRBJ2-7 better matches the DNA end. The CDR3 extends over 12 amino acids. Germline V gene lookup returns CDR1 MDHEN and CDR2 SYDVKM. CDR3 protein: CASPEGGNEQYF. DNA of the CDR3: TGTGCCAGCCCCGAAGGGGGAAACGAGCAGTACTTC.

This clonotype appeared a few times. At one end the junction does not follow the germline gene, possibly because of a read error. CDR3 amino acids: CASSTGDGANVPTF. The DNA for the CDR3 is TGTGCCAGCAGTACAGGGGACGGGGCCAACGTCCCGACTTTC. The V call is TRBV6-1, the J call TRBJ2-6; 7 bases are a match to TRBD1. The CDR3 has 14 residues. Germline V gene lookup returns CDR1 MNHNS and CDR2 SASEGT.

The chain has TRBV6-1 and TRBJ1-2; perhaps TRBD1 as D (5 bases). The V gene's germline CDR1 is MNHNS and CDR2 SASEGT. V was trimmed by 8 bases and J by 0 bases, leaving 34 bases between them. The CDR3 has 21 residues. The CDR3 bases are TGTGCCAGCTTAAGGGGCATTAGTAACACCGAAGTGGGAATAACTAACTATGGCTACACCTTC. Its translation is CASLRGISNTEVGITNYGYTF.

J is TRBJ2-5 and V is TRBV7-9; TRBD1 aligns across 10 bases. The end of the DNA fits TRBJ2-7 better, so the J call may be wrong. Germline V gene data show CDR1 as SEHNR and CDR2 as FQNEAQ (reference sequence). The CDR3 totals 14 residues. CDR3 nucleotide sequence: TGTGCCAGCAGCTGGGACAGGGGCATTGACGAGCAGTACTTC. Residues: CASSWDRGIDEQYF.

This chain connects TRBV7-8 to TRBJ2-5; tentative D call: TRBD1 (6 bases). This CDR3 has 16 residues. From germline, CDR1 is SGHVS and CDR2 FQNEAQ. With 6 bases removed from V and 0 bases from J, the gap between germline ends came to 17 bases. CDR3 DNA: TGTGCCAGCAGACGGTGGGGTAGGGGGTACCAAGAGACCCAGTACTTC. Encoded protein: CASRRWGRGYQETQYF.

This clonotype was counted between two and nine times. V is TRBV7-8 and J is TRBJ1-6, with D maybe TRBD1 (5 bases). V was shortened by 2 bases and J by 3 bases, with 11 bases between the two germline ends. Germline V CDR1 and CDR2: SGHVS, FQNEAQ. The CDR3 spans 16 residues. CDR3 in DNA: TGTGCCAGCAGCTTATCCCCCCAGGGCTATAATTCACCCCTCCACTTT. Its protein is CASSLSPQGYNSPLHF.

As to this clonotype: One end of the junction fails to match germline, which may point to a read error. The chain carries TRBV29-1 and TRBJ1-1, with D perhaps matching TRBD1 (6 bases). There are 13 residues in the CDR3. Germline V gives CDR1 SQVTM, CDR2 ANQGSEA. The CDR3 DNA reads as TGCAGCGTTTACAGGGCCGAGAACACTGGAGCTTTCTTT. It yields the protein CSVYRAENTGAFF.

Turning to this clonotype: Its ends do not fully match the called genes, so a read error is possible. The rearrangement uses TRBV20-1 and TRBJ2-3; 11 bases fit TRBD2. CDR3 length equals 17 residues. In germline, CDR1 is DFQATT, CDR2 SNEGSKA (reference sequence). CDR3 sequence: CSAGEGLAGGYTDTQYF. The DNA for the CDR3 is TGCAGTGCTGGAGAAGGTCTAGCGGGGGGCTACACAGATACGCAGTATTTT.

This rearrangement joins TRBV28 to TRBJ1-2, with a weak D call TRBD1 (6 bases). V shed 5 bases and J shed 12 bases, with 19 bases lying between them. CDR3 length: 13 residues. Germline V gives CDR1 MDHEN, CDR2 SYDVKM. The CDR3: CASSQGGTPLDTF. The CDR3 bases are TGTGCCAGCAGTCAAGGTGGGACACCCCTGGACACCTTC.

This clonotype was detected a few times. The DNA for the CDR3 is TGCGCCAGCAGTGGCGATAGACAGCGAAATGAGCAGTTCTTC. Protein sequence: CASSGDRQRNEQFF. The chain links TRBV10-2 to TRBJ2-1; possible D gene TRBD1, 5 bases. CDR1 is WSHSY, CDR2 SAAADI, per germline. V lost 4 bases to trimming and J lost 7 bases, with 14 bases between them. CDR3 size: 14 residues.

This clonotype turned up a few times. V usage is TRBV6-4 and J usage is TRBJ1-5; no firm D call. The CDR3 spans 13 residues. The germline V and J ends were trimmed by 5 bases and 4 bases, with 9 bases remaining between them. Germline CDR1 reads MRHNA; CDR2 reads SNTAGT. The CDR3 sequence is CASSYEINQPQHF. CDR3 in DNA: TGTGCCAGCAGTTACGAAATAAATCAGCCCCAGCATTTT.

This clonotype was seen a few times. The CDR3: CASSPFNRGDTQYF. CDR3 DNA sequence: TGTGCCAGCAGCCCCTTTAACAGGGGAGATACGCAGTATTTT. The chain recombines TRBV7-6 with TRBJ2-3; 7 bases are a match to TRBD1. Germline CDR1 SGHVS, CDR2 FNYEAQ. The CDR3 is 14 residues long. V shed 5 bases and J 5 bases; nucleotides not matched to a gene: 7.

The chain couples TRBV12-3 or TRBV12-4 to TRBJ2-3; 9 bases are shared with TRBD1. With 10 bases clipped from V and 5 bases from J, the junction kept 7 bases outside the gene matches. The CDR3 runs 13 residues. CDR3 sequence reads: CAIHTGGEDTQYF. CDR3 coding DNA: TGTGCCATCCACACAGGGGGCGAAGATACGCAGTATTTT.

The chain uses TRBV7-2 and TRBJ2-5; possible D gene TRBD2, 5 bases. V was clipped by 7 bases and J by 4 bases, with 13 bases between them. CDR3 length: 13 residues. CDR1 is SGHTA, CDR2 FQGNSA, per germline. The CDR3 DNA reads as TGTGCCAGCATCCTAGCTGATGGAGAGACCCAGTACTTC. Translating it yields CASILADGETQYF.

This chain uses TRBV4-3 with TRBJ1-2; tentative D call: TRBD1 (6 bases). Germline lookup yields CDR1 LGHNA and CDR2 YSLEER. V was trimmed by 4 bases and J by 6 bases, leaving 21 bases between them. CDR3 length equals 16 residues. The CDR3 here is CASSPLTGEMYDGYTF. The CDR3 nucleotides read TGCGCCAGCAGCCCCCTGACAGGAGAGATGTACGATGGCTACACCTTC.

V is TRBV12-5 and J is TRBJ2-2, with D hard to call. Germline CDR1 reads LGHNT; CDR2 reads FRNRAP. The CDR3 length is 13 residues. V was clipped by 2 bases and J by 4 bases, with 5 bases between them. The CDR3 DNA follows: TGTGCTAGTGGTTTGAGACCCACCGGGGAGCTGTTTTTT. Translated: CASGLRPTGELFF.

The chain carries TRBV18 and TRBJ1-1; tentatively, D is TRBD1 (5 bases). Germline loops: CDR1 KGHSH, CDR2 LQKENI. V lost 3 bases to trimming and J lost 3 bases, with 8 bases between them. This CDR3 comprises 13 residues. CDR3 residues: CASSPDSYTEAFF. The CDR3 coding sequence is TGTGCCAGCTCACCTGACAGCTACACTGAAGCTTTCTTT.

This chain uses TRBV7-9 with TRBJ2-5; 9 bases agree with TRBD1. The last part of the DNA fits TRBJ2-7 better; the J call may be wrong. The germline V gene encodes CDR1 SEHNR and CDR2 FQNEAQ (reference sequence). The CDR3 runs 15 residues. The CDR3 bases are TGTGCCAGCAGTACACTGGACAGGGGATTTGGCGAGCAGTACTTC. It specifies CASSTLDRGFGEQYF.

This clonotype was seen many times. V is TRBV6-5 and J is TRBJ2-7, with D perhaps matching TRBD1 or TRBD2 (6 bases each). V was cut by 4 bases and J by 1 base, with 8 bases left in between. Germline CDR1 MNHEY, CDR2 SVGAGI. This CDR3 contains 13 residues. CDR3 sequence reads: CASSWGASYEQYF. The CDR3, as DNA: TGTGCCAGCAGTTGGGGGGCATCCTACGAGCAGTACTTC.

The table lists this clonotype with a few counts. The chain uses TRBV7-9 and TRBJ1-2; no clear D. The CDR3 loop spans 16 amino acids. V was pared by 2 bases and J by 5 bases, with 18 bases between. Germline V gene lookup returns CDR1 SEHNR and CDR2 FQNEAQ (reference sequence). CDR3: CASSLPPWRVGYGYTF. In nucleotides, the CDR3 is TGTGCCAGCAGCTTACCACCGTGGAGGGTCGGTTATGGCTACACCTTC.

In regard to this clonotype: At one of its ends the junction is not consistent with the germline gene, which may arise from a read error. The DNA of the CDR3 is TGTGCCAGCACTTACGGGCCACTGTCCTATGGCTACACCTTC. This codes for CASTYGPLSYGYTF. The chain recombines TRBV6-5 with TRBJ1-2; D not certain. CDR3 length equals 14 residues. CDR1 is MNHEY and CDR2 is SVGAGI in the germline V gene.